Listed below are T cell receptor beta chains from one sample, sequenced in a study of blood T cell repertoires in COVID-19. Assay used: immunoSEQ multiplex PCR; TCRdb lists only in-frame clones, some missing. This table holds more than 200,000 clones, less than 90% found once. Sequenced sample: peripheral blood. The receptors here all came from a man aged 35 to 55 with acute or convalescent COVID-19. Both conserved end residues are part of each CDR3. Each record gives: clone size, J gene, V gene, D gene, CDR3 protein, CDR3 DNA. The D gene is left open where the match is weak. Expanded clones are given a class, and other clones once, few, many or no size at all.

clone size: .
J gene: TRBJ2-3
V gene: TRBV6-5
D gene: .
CDR3 protein: CASSYSDRTSTDTQYF
CDR3 DNA: TGTGCCAGCAGTTACTCTGACCGGACTAGCACAGATACGCAGTATTTT

clone size: .
J gene: TRBJ2-1
V gene: TRBV27
D gene: .
CDR3 protein: CASSWAGAYNEQFF
CDR3 DNA: TGTGCCAGCAGTTGGGCGGGGGCGTACAATGAGCAGTTCTTC

clone size: .
J gene: TRBJ2-1
V gene: TRBV5-1
D gene: .
CDR3 protein: CASSPRGGGHNEQFF
CDR3 DNA: TGCGCCAGCAGCCCCAGGGGAGGGGGGCACAATGAGCAGTTCTTC

clone size: .
J gene: TRBJ1-3
V gene: TRBV18
D gene: .
CDR3 protein: CASSPGQGINTIYF
CDR3 DNA: TGTGCCAGCTCACCAGGGCAGGGAATCAACACCATATATTTT

clone size: .
J gene: TRBJ1-2
V gene: TRBV6-6
D gene: TRBD1
CDR3 protein: CASSYSGQGFYGYTF
CDR3 DNA: TGTGCCAGCAGTTACTCGGGACAGGGGTTCTATGGCTACACCTTC

clone size: .
J gene: TRBJ2-1
V gene: TRBV4-2
D gene: .
CDR3 protein: CASSQGSDRYNEQFF
CDR3 DNA: TGTGCCAGCAGCCAAGGATCCGACAGGTACAATGAGCAGTTCTTC

clone size: few
J gene: TRBJ1-1
V gene: TRBV18
D gene: .
CDR3 protein: CASSPNVAVNTEAFF
CDR3 DNA: TGTGCCAGCTCACCCAACGTGGCGGTAAACACTGAAGCTTTCTTT

clone size: .
J gene: TRBJ2-5
V gene: TRBV29-1
D gene: TRBD1
CDR3 protein: CSVTGTGGETQYF
CDR3 DNA: TGCAGCGTCACCGGGACAGGCGGGGAGACCCAGTACTTC

clone size: .
J gene: TRBJ1-5
V gene: TRBV27
D gene: .
CDR3 protein: CASSSNSPYSNQPQHF
CDR3 DNA: TGTGCCAGCTCCTCTAACAGCCCTTATAGCAATCAGCCCCAGCATTTT

clone size: .
J gene: TRBJ1-5
V gene: TRBV10-2
D gene: TRBD1
CDR3 protein: CASSPQGSNQPQHF
CDR3 DNA: TGCGCCAGCAGCCCACAGGGGAGCAATCAGCCCCAGCATTTT

clone size: .
J gene: TRBJ1-2
V gene: TRBV5-1
D gene: .
CDR3 protein: CASSLQGGAYGYTF
CDR3 DNA: TGCGCCAGCAGCCTACAAGGTGGGGCCTATGGCTACACCTTC

clone size: .
J gene: TRBJ2-1
V gene: TRBV6-4
D gene: TRBD2
CDR3 protein: CASSESSGGAGEQFF
CDR3 DNA: TGTGCCAGCAGTGAGTCTAGCGGGGGGGCCGGCGAGCAGTTCTTC

clone size: .
J gene: TRBJ2-1
V gene: TRBV5-1
D gene: TRBD2
CDR3 protein: CASSETSGGALNEQFF
CDR3 DNA: TGCGCCAGCAGCGAAACTAGCGGGGGGGCCCTCAATGAGCAGTTCTTC

clone size: .
J gene: TRBJ2-3
V gene: TRBV3-1/TRBV3-2
D gene: TRBD2
CDR3 protein: CASSQGGGDTDTQYF
CDR3 DNA: TGTGCCAGCAGCCAGGGCGGGGGGGACACAGATACGCAGTATTTT

clone size: once
J gene: TRBJ1-5
V gene: TRBV18
D gene: .
CDR3 protein: CASSPGTQDQPQHF
CDR3 DNA: TGTGCCAGCTCACCAGGGACACAAGATCAGCCCCAGCATTTT

clone size: .
J gene: TRBJ2-7
V gene: TRBV27
D gene: .
CDR3 protein: CASRGLSHEQYF
CDR3 DNA: TGTGCCAGCAGGGGGCTCTCGCACGAGCAGTACTTC

clone size: .
J gene: TRBJ2-7
V gene: TRBV28
D gene: .
CDR3 protein: CASRGGQRTYEQYF
CDR3 DNA: TGTGCCAGCAGGGGGGGACAGAGGACCTACGAGCAGTACTTC

clone size: .
J gene: TRBJ2-3
V gene: TRBV29-1
D gene: .
CDR3 protein: CSVDGDTQYF
CDR3 DNA: TGCAGCGTTGACGGAGATACGCAGTATTTT

clone size: .
J gene: TRBJ2-1
V gene: TRBV7-9
D gene: TRBD2
CDR3 protein: CASSFGGGEQFF
CDR3 DNA: TGTGCCAGCAGCTTTGGGGGAGGGGAGCAGTTCTTC

clone size: .
J gene: TRBJ2-7
V gene: TRBV6-5
D gene: .
CDR3 protein: CASSYGDLTSEQYF
CDR3 DNA: TGTGCCAGCAGTTACGGGGACTTGACCTCCGAGCAGTACTTC

clone size: .
J gene: TRBJ2-4
V gene: TRBV29-1
D gene: .
CDR3 protein: CSVVPTPGVAKNIQYF
CDR3 DNA: TGCAGCGTTGTCCCCACCCCGGGGGTTGCCAAAAACATTCAGTACTTC

clone size: .
J gene: TRBJ2-5
V gene: TRBV7-9
D gene: .
CDR3 protein: CASSLAPTGQETQYF
CDR3 DNA: TGTGCCAGCAGCTTAGCGCCCACAGGCCAAGAGACCCAGTACTTC

clone size: .
J gene: TRBJ2-1
V gene: TRBV11-3
D gene: .
CDR3 protein: CASSLGGGYNEQFF
CDR3 DNA: TGTGCCAGCAGCTTAGGTGGGGGGTACAATGAGCAGTTCTTC

clone size: .
J gene: TRBJ1-1
V gene: TRBV2
D gene: TRBD1
CDR3 protein: CASSTVRQGAGTEAFF
CDR3 DNA: TGTGCCAGCAGCACCGTTAGACAGGGGGCGGGTACTGAAGCTTTCTTT

clone size: .
J gene: TRBJ2-7
V gene: TRBV6-5
D gene: .
CDR3 protein: CASRLPGDEQYF
CDR3 DNA: TGTGCCAGCAGGTTACCCGGGGACGAGCAGTACTTC